The T cell receptor beta chain under discussion was sequenced for a study of control samples from healthy donors and cancer patients. Sequencing was performed with immunoSEQ multiplex PCR; in TCRdb, only in-frame clones are kept and a portion is missing. The sample contains around 94,000 clones, about 91% of which appear only once. In this sample, this clone turned up once. After removal of 5 bases from V and 4 bases from J, the junction contained 7 bases not matched to a gene. Germline V CDR1 and CDR2: LNHDA, SQIVND (reference sequence). This CDR3 has 15 amino acids. The receptor's source is a woman younger than 30 in good health. Sequenced sample: blood. The chain combines TRBV19 with TRBJ1-2; 10 nucleotides align to TRBD1. For the CDR3, the DNA is TGTGCCAGTAGTCTGACAGGGGGCGAAGGCTATGGCTACACCTTC. Encoded protein: CASSLTGGEGYGYTF.